One T cell receptor (beta chain) is described in this entry. No antigen is known for it. Per the authors' pipeline: Because ImmunoSEQ provided only junction sequences with no quality scores, the filtering differed. Measured with immunoSEQ multiplex PCR; TCRdb has only the in-frame clones, and not every one. V and J calls and clone size are given by that table; D and trimming were obtained from the DNA. The table includes approximately 1.1 million clones, around 78% detected once. The entry originates in a study of shared clonotypes between healthy human individuals. The CDR3 is 15 residues long. Germline lookup yields CDR1 SGDLS and CDR2 YYNGEE. Trimming removed 2 bases at V and 4 bases at J, with 15 bases between. Study-wide points: Tissue TCR repertoires likely differ from these blood-only repertoires.

This clonotype was sampled from a man aged 18 to 30 in good health. Some clones in this sample may be carry-over from other donors' samples. Material: memory CD4+ T cells from PBMCs. Subset here: CD45RA-negative fraction. This chain connects TRBV9 to TRBJ2-5; TRBD2 is a possible D gene (6 bases). For the CDR3, the DNA is TGTGCCAGCAGCGTTGGGCGGGACGCGTTAGAGACCCAGTACTTC. Translated: CASSVGRDALETQYF.